This T cell receptor beta chain comes out of a study of CD8 T cells in ankylosing spondylitis (dated by TCRdb to 2016 to 2017). Study-wide context: The study set out to find disease-linked TCR variants by profiling T cell receptor beta repertoires in ankylosing spondylitis patients and healthy donors. The whole study cohort included some 100 healthy donors and 25 ankylosing spondylitis patients. Peripheral blood was sampled, and synovial fluid was additionally collected from ankylosing spondylitis patients.

Study-wide findings and limitations: Some motif variants were previously reported in synovial fluid and blood of reactive arthritis patients, suggesting common disease-initiation mechanisms. The disease-linked clones were reported to be significantly enriched in matched synovial fluid samples from ankylosing spondylitis patients. The disease-linked clones showed a CD8+ phenotype and occurred at relatively low frequencies in peripheral blood. Blood from ankylosing spondylitis patients appeared to be characterized by a TCR beta motif composed of eight highly homologous amino acid variants.

The CDR3 sequence holds 13 residues, the cysteine and phenylalanine included. Only the CDR3 DNA stays, 39 bases, in frame from base 1. V is pared back by 6 bases and J by 5 bases, with 11 bases lying between the germline termini. This clonotype has only one observation. Its cognate antigen has yet to be identified. No base quality values were provided; no much bigger clone lies one nucleotide off. One read is thin evidence. Instrument used: Illumina HiSeq 2500. Quantitative 5'-RACE with molecular barcodes was used to prepare TCR beta libraries. Per the original workflow: A new computational method based on a probabilistic model of VDJ rearrangement was used to identify disease-linked TCR variants. TCRdb ran its own pipeline on the public reads, namely fastp trimming at Q25 and MiXCR clone calling, and kept in-frame beta chains. Each CDR3 protein appears once, grouped with its most common genes and DNA. The V and J calls here are based on TCRdb, not the publication. Recorded for this sample are 250,000 or so distinct CDR3 sequences; 20% to 30% of them occurred a single time. Of the sample, approximately 0.61% falls within the top ten clones.

Recombination linked TRBV12-3 or TRBV12-4 to TRBJ1-3; the D gene identity is not certain. Source material: blood, either unsorted or a sorted T cell fraction (not recorded which). The TCR originated in a male donor with ankylosing spondylitis or in good health (not recorded which). At the DNA level, the sequence is TGTGCCAGCAGCCCACTCTTGAGAAACACCATATATTTT. Its protein reads: CASSPLLRNTIYF.